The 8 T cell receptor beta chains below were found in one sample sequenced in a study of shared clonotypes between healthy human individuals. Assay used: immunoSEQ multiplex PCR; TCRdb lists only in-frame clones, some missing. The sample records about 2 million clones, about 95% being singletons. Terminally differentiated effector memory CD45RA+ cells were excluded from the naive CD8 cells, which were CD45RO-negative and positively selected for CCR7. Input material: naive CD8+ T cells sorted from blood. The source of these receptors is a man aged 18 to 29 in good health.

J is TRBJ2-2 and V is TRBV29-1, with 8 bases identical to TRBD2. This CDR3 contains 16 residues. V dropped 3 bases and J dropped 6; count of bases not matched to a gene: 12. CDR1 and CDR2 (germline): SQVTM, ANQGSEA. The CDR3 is CSVDGGTSPISGELFF. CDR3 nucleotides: TGCAGCGTTGACGGTGGGACTAGTCCTATCTCCGGGGAGCTGTTTTTT.

For the CDR3, the DNA is TGCGCCAGCAGCCTTTTGGGGGTTGAAGCTTTCTTT. Its protein product is CASSLLGVEAFF. The rearrangement uses TRBV4-1 and TRBJ1-1; possible D gene TRBD1, 5 bases. The CDR3 has 12 amino acids. V shed 4 bases and J shed 7 bases, with 10 bases lying between them. Germline CDR1 is MGHRA and CDR2 is YSYEKL.

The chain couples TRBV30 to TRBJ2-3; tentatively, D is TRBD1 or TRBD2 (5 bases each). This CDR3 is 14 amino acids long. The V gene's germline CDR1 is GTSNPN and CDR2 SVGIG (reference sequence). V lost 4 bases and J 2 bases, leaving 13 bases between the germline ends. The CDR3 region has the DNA TGTGCCTGGACTCTAACGGGGCCCACAGATACGCAGTATTTT. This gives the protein CAWTLTGPTDTQYF. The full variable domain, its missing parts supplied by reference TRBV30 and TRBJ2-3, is SQTIHQWPATLVQPVGSPLSLECTVEGTSNPNLYWYRQAAGRGLQLLFYSVGIGQISSEVPQNLSASRPQDRQFILSSKKLLLSDSGFYLCAWTLTGPTDTQYFGPGTRLTVL.

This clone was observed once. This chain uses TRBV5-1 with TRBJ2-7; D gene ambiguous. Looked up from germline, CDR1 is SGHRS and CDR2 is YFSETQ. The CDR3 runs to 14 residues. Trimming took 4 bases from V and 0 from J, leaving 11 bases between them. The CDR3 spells CASSEDGISYEQYF. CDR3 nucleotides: TGCGCCAGCAGCGAGGACGGAATCTCCTACGAGCAGTACTTC.

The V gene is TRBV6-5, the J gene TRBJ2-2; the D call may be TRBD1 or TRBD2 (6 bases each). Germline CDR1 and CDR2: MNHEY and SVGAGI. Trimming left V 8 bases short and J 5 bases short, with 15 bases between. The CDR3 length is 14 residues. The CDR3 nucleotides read TGTGCCAGCCACCCGAGAGGGGGGACCGGGGAGCTGTTTTTT. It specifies CASHPRGGTGELFF.

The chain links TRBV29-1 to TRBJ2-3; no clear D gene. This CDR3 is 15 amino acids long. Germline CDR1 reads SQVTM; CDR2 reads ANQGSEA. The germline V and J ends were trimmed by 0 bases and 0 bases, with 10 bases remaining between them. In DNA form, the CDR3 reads TGCAGCGTTGAAGATCTTGGCTATAGCACAGATACGCAGTATTTT. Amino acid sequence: CSVEDLGYSTDTQYF.

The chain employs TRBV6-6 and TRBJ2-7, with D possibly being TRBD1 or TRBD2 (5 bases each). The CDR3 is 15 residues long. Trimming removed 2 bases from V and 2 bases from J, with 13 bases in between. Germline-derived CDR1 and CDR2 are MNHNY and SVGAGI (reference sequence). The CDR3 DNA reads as TGTGCCAGCAGTTACGGGGTCACGGGACCCTACGAGCAGTACTTC. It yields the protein CASSYGVTGPYEQYF.

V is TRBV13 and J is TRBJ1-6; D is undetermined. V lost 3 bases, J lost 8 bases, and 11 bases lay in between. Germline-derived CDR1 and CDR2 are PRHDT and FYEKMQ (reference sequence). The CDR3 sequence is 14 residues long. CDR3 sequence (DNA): TGTGCCAGCAGCTTTAATGGAGTGGATTCACCCCTCCACTTT. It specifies CASSFNGVDSPLHF.